The clone carrying this TCR beta chain was seen many times. What it recognizes is unknown. Looked up from germline, CDR1 is MNHEY and CDR2 is SVGAGI. Trimming pared 4 bases from V and 0 bases from J, leaving 15 bases between. There are 16 residues in the CDR3. This sample is part of a study of T cell repertoires in cytomegalovirus infection. About the research overall: Public TCR beta signature analysis indicated the presence of both CMV infection and matching HLA type.

Overall study results and limits: Summed frequency of shared TCR beta families picked out CMV carriers who also had the relevant HLA. The ex vivo response showed dominance by HLA-C-restricted CMV-specific TCR beta clonotypes.

TCRdb reprocessed the reads with MiXCR, giving one entry per CDR3 protein. The sample consists of about 76,000 distinct CDR3 sequences, approximately 3.7% of them appearing once. This chain uses TRBV6-5 with TRBJ1-1; no reliable D call. The receptor was derived from a human donor in good health (CMV status not recorded). Some clones in this sample may be carry-over from other donors' samples. The material sequenced was PBMCs. Here the CDR3 DNA reads TGTGCCAGCAGTTCAAGAACGAGCGTCATGAACACTGAAGCTTTCTTT. Protein sequence: CASSSRTSVMNTEAFF.